The sequence of this T cell receptor beta chain was determined in a study of patients and donors after allogeneic stem cell transplantation (dated by TCRdb to between 2020 and 2021). This clonotype was seen only a few times. What antigen it recognizes has not been identified. No much larger clone is present one base from it, and per-base qualities are unavailable. The library was produced with RT-PCR. TCRdb names NextSeq 550 as the instrument used. TCRdb took the public reads, trimmed them with fastp at Q25, ran MiXCR for clone calling and kept in-frame beta chains. Identical CDR3 protein sequences are pooled into one entry, listed with their most common genes and DNA. Here the sample has approximately 170,000 distinct CDR3 sequences; approximately 24% occur a single time. About 24% of the sample comes from the top ten. V is trimmed back by 5 bases and J by 2 bases, and the junction contains 4 bases that no gene match accounts for. CDR1 and CDR2 (SQVTM, ANQGSEA) derive from the germline V gene. The CDR3 holds 14 amino acids from the cysteine to the phenylalanine. Only CDR3 DNA is held: 42 bases, read in frame from base 1.

The chain was built from TRBV29-1 and TRBJ2-2; 8 middle bases align to TRBD1. The sequenced sample consisted of blood, either unsorted or a sorted T cell fraction (not recorded which). The source is a human donor who was either an allogeneic HSCT recipient or a stem cell or donor lymphocyte infusion donor (not recorded which). It is not recorded whose cells these are; they may come from a transplant donor. Here the CDR3 is given as CSVRDRLNTGELFF. The DNA sequence is given as TGCAGCGTTAGGGACAGGCTTAACACCGGGGAGCTGTTTTTT.